This T cell receptor (beta chain) is from a study of CDR3 diversity in severe acne. MiXCR was run by TCRdb on the PCR reads, yielding one entry per CDR3 protein. The sample holds about 85,000 distinct CDR3 sequences, approximately 52% seen once. In regard to this clonotype: Mismatch with germline at one junction end may stem from a read error.

This clonotype originated in a male donor in good health, serving as a control. Sequences were obtained from blood.

The CDR3 nucleotides are TGTGCCAGCAGCTCCGGGACAGGGCCGTGGGAGCAGTACTTC. Its protein is CASSSGTGPWEQYF. This chain uses TRBV5-1 with TRBJ2-7; 9 bases map to TRBD1. Germline V lookup: CDR1 SGHRS, CDR2 YFSETQ. The CDR3 totals 14 residues.